The entry below gives a single TCR beta chain sequence along with its context. It has no known antigen specificity. No base quality values were provided; no much bigger clone lies one nucleotide off. This record comes from a study of shared clonotypes between healthy human individuals (dated by TCRdb to between 2020 and 2021). For context, the study as a whole: A few men and a couple of women, aged 18 to 49 years, made up the cohort. Per donor, three plates each were used for CD4 naive and CD4 memory, two for CD8 naive, and one for CD8 memory. To estimate repertoire size and how much clonotypes are shared between individuals, the study performed deep sequencing of blood TCR repertoires from about five healthy adults. Libraries were prepared and TCR repertoires were sequenced by different laboratories using diverse techniques, in order to increase sequencing depth and limit assay-specific biases. Per donor, leukapheresis produced somewhere between about 0.94 and 9.5 billion PBMCs. The investigation overall reported the following: Naive subsets generally had larger estimated clonotype richness than memory subsets. Even with the large sequencing depth, rarefaction of the sorted-subset datasets indicated that sequencing was incomplete. Because the study included only a small number of donors, the genetic and exposure-history diversity represented was limited. Clonotypes shared by all four sorted-subset donors showed higher generation probabilities than non-shared clonotypes. When a few donors were compared, the shared fraction of clonotypes was around 5% for naive CD4, approximately 3.3% for naive CD8, about 2.5% for memory CD4, and around 0.37% for memory CD8. Based on pairwise subsampling, the degree of clonotype sharing among donors was expected to be affected by sequencing depth. Sampling was restricted to blood, and TCR repertoires in tissues likely differ from the TCR repertoires found in blood.

V loses 4 bases at its end and J loses 7 bases; junction bases beyond the gene matches: 10. CDR1 and CDR2 (SGHAT, FQNNGV) derive from the germline V gene. The CDR3 covers 15 residues, taking in both the cysteine and the phenylalanine. Just CDR3 DNA is preserved here, 45 bases in frame from base 1. Using the deep immunoSEQ assay, TCR CDR3 regions were amplified from genomic DNA by multiplex PCR. Extracted genomic DNA from each cell subset was spread evenly across all wells of several immunoSEQ 96-well plates, with each plate serving as a replicate. Each replicate PCR for sorted subsets received about 200 ng genomic DNA, equal to 28,000 or so T cell genomes. Purified libraries were measured with a Qubit 3.0 fluorometer, size-checked on a Bioanalyzer 2100, and measured again with the KAPA Library Quantification kit. Every immunoSEQ 96-well plate was sequenced on a separate single-read 150-cycle Illumina NextSeq 550 flow cell. From the authors' description of their analysis: Because only junctional sequences without quality scores were contained in the immunoSEQ output, filtering matching that applied to full-length reads could not be performed. Sequences were annotated with PyIR, a Python wrapper for IgBLAST v1.9, using IMGT germline references to assign V/J genes and CDR3. Reads with weak V/J assignments (E-value above 1e-6), missing CDR3, stop codons, out-of-frame junctions, or ambiguous translated residues were removed. V3J clonotypes were defined as sequences sharing the same inferred V gene, J gene, and CDR3 amino acid sequence. Percentage overlap between repertoires was calculated by dividing the number of shared unique clonotypes by the size of the smaller repertoire. Three approaches were used to assess repertoire richness: RTK rarefaction, the Chao1 estimator, and Recon v2.1 estimates of unobserved clonotypes. OLGA was used to compute generation probabilities for all TCRbeta clonotypes that the gDNA method yielded from a handful of donors. TCRdb mirrors the immuneACCESS table, restricted to in-frame sequences. Some clones are absent from its copies; in checked studies, under half trace to an unresolved V gene, and the reason for the others is unknown. That table supplies the V and J calls and clone size; D and trimming were determined from the DNA. The sample yields over a million clones; around 95% were counted once. The ten largest clonotypes hold more than 0.9% of the sample.

Healthy HIV-negative adults with no recently reported acute infections or vaccinations were included as donors. Every donor was a Caucasian adult living in Nashville, Tennessee, USA. CD4+ T cells were enriched by magnetic negative selection; naive cells were then positively selected on CD45RA, and the negative fraction formed the memory subset. Blood was collected by leukapheresis, and PBMCs were isolated by Ficoll-Histopaque density gradient centrifugation and then cryopreserved in liquid nitrogen vapor phase. Analytical flow cytometry was used to check the purity and quantity of every magnetically sorted T cell population. From each sorted fraction, genomic DNA was isolated and quantified by UV absorbance on a Nanodrop 2000c.

The chain employs TRBV11-2 and TRBJ2-1; 7 middle bases align to TRBD2. Input material: naive CD4+ T cells sorted from blood. This sample's cell subset or site label indicates: CD45RA+ positively selected. The sequence came from a man in his thirties or forties in good health. CDR3 protein: CASSSSAGTGNEQFF. The nucleotide sequence is given as TGTGCCAGCAGCTCATCAGCGGGAACGGGGAATGAGCAGTTCTTC.